Detailed here is one TCR beta chain. The antigen remains unidentified. Germline V gene data show CDR1 as GTSNPN and CDR2 as SVGIG (reference sequence). The CDR3 is made up of 13 amino acids. The V gene lost 3 bases and the J gene lost 0 bases, with 8 bases spanning the gap. Sorted-subset replicate PCR reactions were performed with approximately 200 ng DNA, corresponding to 25,000 to 35,000 T cell genomes. Repertoires were generated with immunoSEQ multiplex PCR, while TCRdb's copy carries only in-frame clones and drops some. This table holds approximately 500,000 clones, almost 97% found once. The sample comes from a study of shared clonotypes between healthy human individuals. Overall study: Donors, aged 18 to 49, were a couple of women and a few men. CD8 memory received one plate per donor, CD8 naive two, CD4 memory three and CD4 naive three.

Study-wide points: Approximately 4.6% of naive CD4 clonotypes were shared across several donors.

Sample: naive CD4+ T cells sorted from blood. This sample's subset: CD45RA+ positively selected. This clonotype originated in a woman in her twenties or thirties in good health. The gene calls are TRBV30 and TRBJ1-1; D is unclear. The chain's CDR3 is CAWSLVLNTEAFF. The CDR3 DNA is TGTGCCTGGAGCCTGGTGCTGAACACTGAAGCTTTCTTT.